The sequence of this T cell receptor (beta chain) was determined in a study of regulatory dendritic cells for organ transplantation. Whole-study context: Day 6 dendritic cell cultures were stimulated with LPS.

Allogeneic regulatory or mature dendritic cells were co-cultured for more than 4 days with CFSE-labeled sorted T cells at 1:10. Sequenced by immunoSEQ multiplex PCR; TCRdb stores in-frame clones only, minus some. The sample yields 10,000 to 11,000 clones, approximately 80% seen once. This CDR3 spans 17 amino acids. Germline V gene sequence: CDR1 SEHNR, CDR2 FQNEAQ (reference sequence). Losses at the gene ends were 1 base for V and 4 bases for J; bases not matched to a gene: 7. Concerning this clone: Its antigen is unknown.

The chain combines TRBV7-9 with TRBJ2-3; 11 positions agree with TRBD2. The sequence derives from a human donor in good health. Specimen: memory CD4+ T cells from blood cultured with dendritic cells. This sample's subset: CD45RO+ memory T cells. The DNA for the CDR3 is TGTGCCAGCAGCTTAGGAATAGCGGGAGGGCGCGCAGATACGCAGTATTTT. Translation gives CASSLGIAGGRADTQYF.